Following are 5 T cell receptor beta chains from one sample sequenced in a study of T cells in women clearing cervical HPV infection. The protocol was immunoSEQ multiplex PCR, while the TCRdb copy is restricted to in-frame clones and leaves out a portion. The sample's table shows about 22,000 clones. Specimen: blood buffy coat. These TCRs come from a woman aged 18 to 75 with a cervical HPV16 infection that either progressed to CIN3+ or cleared (not recorded which).

On this clone: The read ends 3 residues shy of where the CDR3 ends; the end is completed using the germline J gene. V and J are TRBV5-1 and TRBJ2-7; D may be TRBD1 (5 bases). Germline CDR1 and CDR2: SGHRS and YFSETQ. CDR3 length equals 12 residues. The V end lost 3 bases, the J end lost 6 bases, and 10 bases lay between the germline ends. The CDR3 loop is CASSYNRFEQYF. Partial CDR3 DNA: TGCGCCAGCAGCTATAACAGGTTCGAG.

Notes on this clone: The CDR3 end lies 3 residues beyond the end of the read and is filled in from the germline J gene. The V gene is TRBV5-4, the J gene TRBJ1-1; 8 bases are shared with TRBD1. The CDR3 is 15 residues long. Germline V lookup: CDR1 SGHNT, CDR2 YYREEE (reference sequence). V shed 0 bases, J shed 1 base, and the junction held 2 bases outside the gene matches. CDR3 DNA (partial): TGTGCCAGCAGCTTGGCCGGGACAGGGAACACTGAA. Protein: CASSLAGTGNTE. The CDR3 in full is CASSLAGTGNTEAFF.

Concerning this clone itself: The observed sequence ends 3 residues before the CDR3 terminus, with the missing tail filled in from the germline J gene. The chain links TRBV6-2 or TRBV6-3 to TRBJ2-7, with 12 positions matching TRBD2. V lost 5 bases, J lost 1 base, and 3 bases stayed unmatched. Germline-derived CDR1 and CDR2 are MNHEY and SVGEGT. The CDR3 has 15 residues. CDR3: CASSIGLAGSYEQYF. CDR3 DNA (partial): TGTGCCAGCAGTATTGGACTAGCGGGGTCCTACGAG.

This CDR3 is CAWRALTGELFF. The sequenced part of the CDR3 DNA is TGTGCCTGGAGGGCTCTTACCGGGGAG. This rearrangement joins TRBV30 to TRBJ2-2; D ambiguous. The DNA ends 3 residues before the CDR3 does, and the rest of the CDR3 is filled in from the germline J gene. Germline lookup yields CDR1 GTSNPN and CDR2 SVGIG (reference sequence). Trimming pared 3 bases from V and 5 bases from J, leaving 7 bases between. The CDR3 is made up of 12 amino acids. Based on the CDR3 plus reference TRBV30 and TRBJ2-2, the full variable domain is SQTIHQWPATLVQPVGSPLSLECTVEGTSNPNLYWYRQAAGRGLQLLFYSVGIGQISSEVPQNLSASRPQDRQFILSSKKLLLSDSGFYLCAWRALTGELFFGEGSRLTVL.

A note on this clone: The read comes to an end 3 residues before the CDR3 does, leaving the germline J gene to fill in the end. This chain links TRBV2 with TRBJ1-1, with 8 bases that match TRBD1. Losses at the gene ends were 9 bases for V and 0 bases for J; bases not matched to a gene: 3. CDR1 and CDR2 from the germline V gene are SNHLY and FYNNEI. The CDR3 contains 13 residues. CDR3 protein: CASTTGVNTEAFF. The part of the CDR3 DNA that was read is TGTGCCAGTACGACAGGGGTGAACACTGAA.